This T cell receptor (beta chain) was documented in a study of tumor and adjacent non-tumor tissue in lung cancer. Germline V gene sequence: CDR1 DFQATT, CDR2 SNEGSKA (reference sequence). This CDR3 comprises 11 residues. V was clipped by 2 bases and J by 6 bases, with 5 bases between them. This clonotype is medium-sized within its sample. Its matching antigen is unknown. Findings and limits, study-wide: Tumor tissue had significantly higher TCR diversity than normal lung. Top 100 clones took a larger repertoire share in normal lung. Shorter survival was associated with higher TCR diversity in tumors.

TCRbeta libraries were built with three rounds of nested PCR, modified from ARM-PCR. TCRdb redid the calling of the multiplex PCR reads with MiXCR, one entry per CDR3 protein. Altogether more than 85,000 distinct CDR3 sequences are present, 60% to 80% being singletons, with the ten largest covering more than 35%. RNA was extracted from bulk tissue without any cell sorting. Between August and November 2014, newly diagnosed, chemotherapy-naive lung cancer patients underwent thoracic surgery in China. The rearrangement links TRBV20-1 to TRBJ2-1; no firm D call. The sample comprised lung tumor tissue. This clonotype was obtained from a woman aged 55-69 years with non-small cell lung cancer. CDR3 loop: CSARPVNEQFF. The CDR3 nucleotides are TGCAGTGCTAGACCGGTCAATGAGCAGTTCTTC.